The next 5 T cell receptor beta chains were all read from a single sample in a study of T cell repertoires in cytomegalovirus infection. These receptors have no identified antigens. TCRdb processed the reads anew with MiXCR; each CDR3 protein has one entry. The profile shows over 95,000 distinct CDR3 sequences, 30% to 35% of them singletons. The sequenced sample was CD8+ T cells from cultured PBMCs, obtained from culture after CMV antigen stimulation. The source of these receptors is a human donor in good health (CMV status not recorded). Some clones in this sample may be carry-over from other donors' samples.

This clonotype was recorded at least ten times. J is TRBJ2-3 and V is TRBV27; no clear D gene. The CDR3 runs to 16 residues. Trimming shortened V by 7 bases and J by 0 bases, and 17 bases separated the two germline ends. CDR1 and CDR2 from the germline V gene are MNHEY and SMNVEV (reference sequence). CDR3 sequence reads: CASKHLPVRSTDTQYF. CDR3 nucleotides: TGTGCCAGCAAGCACCTCCCGGTACGAAGCACAGATACGCAGTATTTT.

This chain uses TRBV6-5 with TRBJ1-5, with D unclear. In germline, CDR1 is MNHEY, CDR2 SVGAGI. The V gene lost 10 bases and the J gene lost 4 bases, with 20 bases spanning the gap. The CDR3 consists of 15 residues. The CDR3 DNA reads TGTGCCACCTCGTCCGGGTTTACGGGAAATCAGCCCCAGCATTTT. It yields the protein CATSSGFTGNQPQHF.

This sequence joins TRBV5-1 and TRBJ2-3, with D uncertain. This CDR3 has 14 amino acids. V lost 0 bases, J lost 6 bases, and 11 bases lay in between. The germline gives CDR1 SGHRS, CDR2 YFSETQ. CDR3 coding DNA: TGCGCCAGCAGCTTGGAGTCCGCAATGGATACGCAGTATTTT. It is translated as CASSLESAMDTQYF. The full variable domain, its missing parts supplied by reference TRBV5-1 and TRBJ2-3, is KAGVTQTPRYLIKTRGQQVTLSCSPISGHRSVSWYQQTPGQGLQFLFEYFSETQRNKGNFPGRFSGRQFSNSRSEMNVSTLELGDSALYLCASSLESAMDTQYFGPGTRLTVL.

The rearrangement uses TRBV7-6 and TRBJ2-7; D is possibly TRBD1 (6 bases). Trimming removed 5 bases at V and 4 bases at J, with 15 bases between. CDR3 length: 14 amino acids. The V gene's germline CDR1 is SGHVS and CDR2 FNYEAQ. The CDR3 is CASSPPSRGYEQYF. The CDR3 DNA sequence: TGTGCCAGCAGCCCCCCAAGCAGGGGTTACGAGCAGTACTTC.

In its sample, this clonotype was seen a few times. The chain carries TRBV9 and TRBJ2-7; tentatively, D is TRBD1 (6 bases). CDR1 is SGDLS, CDR2 YYNGEE, per germline. The CDR3 has 14 residues. Trimming cost V 0 bases and J 4 bases, with 11 bases left between them. CDR3 sequence: CASSVGGQGYEQYF. The DNA for the CDR3 is TGTGCCAGCAGCGTAGGGGGACAAGGATACGAGCAGTACTTC.